This TCR beta chain emerged from a study of T cell responses to AZD1222 COVID-19 vaccine. Findings of the study overall: At baseline, just six or seven AZD1222 recipients tested seropositive. After the peak T cell response, and only then, were repertoires sampled. Mostly white British, mostly female donors; authors suggested clonal diversity may be underestimated. Spike-specific TCR breadth and depth rose after two AZD1222 doses.

Worth noting for this clone: Its antigen is unidentified.

Repertoires were generated with immunoSEQ multiplex PCR, while TCRdb's copy carries only in-frame clones and drops some. Of 130,000 or so clones in the sample, roughly 91% were seen once. The germline V gene encodes CDR1 MNHEY and CDR2 SVGAGI. The CDR3 length is 13 residues. Between the trimmed V and J ends, which lost 8 bases and 3 bases, there was a span of 10 bases. This TCR derives from an adult in good health. The chain combines TRBV6-5 with TRBJ2-2, with TRBD1 as a possible D gene (6 bases). The starting material was peripheral blood, obtained on day 0 of AZD1222 vaccination. As DNA, the CDR3 is TGTGCCAGCGGGGACATTTACACCGGGGAGCTGTTTTTT. Its protein product is CASGDIYTGELFF.